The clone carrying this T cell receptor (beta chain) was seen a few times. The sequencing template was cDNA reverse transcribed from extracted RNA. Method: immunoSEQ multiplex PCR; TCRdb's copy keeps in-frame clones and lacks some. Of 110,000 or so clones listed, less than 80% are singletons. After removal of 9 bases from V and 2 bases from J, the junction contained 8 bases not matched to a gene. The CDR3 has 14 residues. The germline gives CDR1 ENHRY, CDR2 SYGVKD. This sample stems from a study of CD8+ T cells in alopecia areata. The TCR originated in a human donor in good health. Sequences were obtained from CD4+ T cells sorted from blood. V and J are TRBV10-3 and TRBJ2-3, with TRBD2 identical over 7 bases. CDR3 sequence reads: CAIDVGGNTDTQYF. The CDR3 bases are TGTGCCATAGATGTCGGGGGGAACACAGATACGCAGTATTTT.